Listed here are 22 T cell receptor beta chains from one sample, sequenced in a study of T-cell memory formation after mild COVID-19. TCRdb re-called the 5' RACE reads through MiXCR, storing one row per CDR3 protein. The table records fewer than 200,000 distinct CDR3 sequences, around 13% of them present only once. The specimen sequenced was PBMCs or a T cell subset sorted from them (not recorded which). The receptors originated from a man aged 18 to 35 who had mild COVID-19 (a few samples of this study predate the infection). Cell type and time point are not known.

This clonotype has ten or more counts. The chain couples TRBV4-3 to TRBJ1-5; 7 bases are a match to TRBD1. CDR3 length: 15 residues. Germline loops: CDR1 LGHNA, CDR2 YSLEER. V trimming: 4 bases; J trimming: 5 bases; junction bases outside the gene matches: 8. The CDR3 spells CASSPTGDSYQPQHF. The CDR3 DNA follows: TGCGCCAGCAGCCCAACAGGGGACAGTTATCAGCCCCAGCATTTT.

V gene TRBV6-6 combines with J gene TRBJ2-7, with no clear D. The ends were cut back, 0 bases at V and 4 bases at J, with 19 bases in the middle. Per the germline V gene, CDR1 is MNHNY and CDR2 is SVGAGI (reference sequence). This CDR3 is built from 17 residues. In nucleotides, the CDR3 is TGTGCCAGCAGTTACTCCGGGTTGAGCGCAGGAGATTACGAGCAGTACTTC. This sequence encodes CASSYSGLSAGDYEQYF.

The table lists this clonotype with a few counts. This chain joins TRBV11-3 and TRBJ2-7, with a tentative D call TRBD2 (6 bases). This CDR3 comprises 14 residues. Germline V CDR1 and CDR2: SGHNT, YENEEA. The ends were cut back, 5 bases at V and 2 bases at J, with 13 bases in the middle. The CDR3 is CASSPGGLPYEQYF. DNA for the CDR3: TGTGCCAGCAGCCCTGGGGGACTGCCCTACGAGCAGTACTTC.

This clonotype has at least ten counts. V usage is TRBV3-1 and J usage is TRBJ2-4; tentatively, D is TRBD2 (5 bases). This CDR3 contains 15 residues. V was cut by 0 bases and J by 4 bases, with 10 bases left in between. CDR1 is LGHDT, CDR2 YNNKEL, per germline (reference sequence). CDR3 DNA: TGTGCCAGCAGCCAAGACAGCGGATCTAAAAACATTCAGTACTTC. This codes for CASSQDSGSKNIQYF.

This sequence joins TRBV20-1 and TRBJ2-5, with 10 positions matching TRBD1. CDR1 is DFQATT and CDR2 is SNEGSKA in the germline V gene (reference sequence). The CDR3 is 15 amino acids. The V and J ends lost 6 bases and 9 bases, in that order; junction bases with no gene match: 16. CDR3 sequence reads: CSATDRGPGLGAQYF. Here the CDR3 DNA reads TGCAGTGCGACCGACAGGGGGCCTGGTCTTGGGGCCCAGTACTTC.

The genes are TRBV7-9 and TRBJ1-5; D is unclear. The CDR3 covers 13 residues. Trimming left V 5 bases short and J 5 bases short, with 10 bases between. From germline, CDR1 is SEHNR and CDR2 FQNEAQ (reference sequence). CDR3 nucleotides: TGTGCCAGCAGCCCCTCGGAGCATCAGCCCCAGCATTTT. Translation: CASSPSEHQPQHF.

This chain connects TRBV29-1 to TRBJ1-3; possibly TRBD1 for D (5 bases). In germline, CDR1 is SQVTM, CDR2 ANQGSEA. CDR3 length equals 16 residues. V was shortened by 7 bases and J by 1 base, with 20 bases between the two germline ends. CDR3 in DNA: TGCAGCGCCCGACCCCCAGCAGGGCCTTCTGGAAACACCATATATTTT. As protein: CSARPPAGPSGNTIYF.

At least ten counts were recorded for this clonotype. The V gene is TRBV11-2, the J gene TRBJ2-1; D is perhaps TRBD2 (5 bases). The V end lost 3 bases, the J end lost 0 bases, and 12 bases lay between the germline ends. CDR1 and CDR2 from the germline V gene are SGHAT and FQNNGV. CDR3 length: 16 amino acids. The DNA of the CDR3 is TGTGCCAGCAGCTTCCGACCGGACTCCTCCTACAATGAGCAGTTCTTC. Protein sequence: CASSFRPDSSYNEQFF.

The V gene is TRBV7-2, the J gene TRBJ1-2; D not resolved. V shed 5 bases and J shed 0 bases, with 10 bases lying between them. The CDR3 spans 14 residues. Germline lookup yields CDR1 SGHTA and CDR2 FQGNSA. CDR3 protein: CASSPEGSNYGYTF. The CDR3, as DNA: TGTGCCAGCAGCCCCGAGGGATCTAACTATGGCTACACCTTC. The whole variable domain, remainder taken from reference TRBV7-2 and TRBJ1-2, is GAGVSQSPSNKVTEKGKDVELRCDPISGHTALYWYRQSLGQGLEFLIYFQGNSAPDKSGLPSDRFSAERTGGSVSTLTIQRTQQEDSAVYLCASSPEGSNYGYTFGSGTRLTVV.

This sequence joins TRBV7-2 and TRBJ2-5; D remains ambiguous. Trimming removed 5 bases from V and 0 bases from J, with 7 bases in between. CDR1 and CDR2 from the germline V gene are SGHTA and FQGNSA. The CDR3 has 13 amino acids. CDR3 nucleotides: TGTGCCAGCAGCCGCCCGTACCAAGAGACCCAGTACTTC. Its protein product is CASSRPYQETQYF.

This chain uses TRBV7-2 with TRBJ2-3; 13 positions match TRBD2. The CDR3 covers 16 residues. V was pared by 5 bases and J by 4 bases, with 6 bases of the junction left unmatched. Germline CDR1 SGHTA, CDR2 FQGNSA. In nucleotides, the CDR3 is TGTGCCAGCAGCACGACTAGCGGGGGGTTCTCAGATACGCAGTATTTT. Its protein product is CASSTTSGGFSDTQYF.

This sequence joins TRBV5-1 and TRBJ2-3, with TRBD1 matching over 7 bases. V was clipped by 4 bases and J by 6 bases; unmatched bases: 8. Germline CDR1 SGHRS, CDR2 YFSETQ. The CDR3 length is 14 residues. The CDR3 DNA sequence: TGCGCCAGCAGCCAGACAGGGCAAGGGGATACGCAGTATTTT. Translating it yields CASSQTGQGDTQYF. Full variable domain (outside the CDR3, taken from reference TRBV5-1 and TRBJ2-3): KAGVTQTPRYLIKTRGQQVTLSCSPISGHRSVSWYQQTPGQGLQFLFEYFSETQRNKGNFPGRFSGRQFSNSRSEMNVSTLELGDSALYLCASSQTGQGDTQYFGPGTRLTVL.

This clonotype was detected a few times. This rearrangement joins TRBV30 to TRBJ2-1, with a possible D match to TRBD2 (7 bases). The V gene's germline CDR1 is GTSNPN and CDR2 SVGIG (reference sequence). The CDR3 loop spans 13 amino acids. The V gene lost 3 bases and the J gene lost 10 bases, with 16 bases spanning the gap. CDR3 in amino acids: CAWSLAGGGEQFF. CDR3 sequence (DNA): TGTGCCTGGAGCCTCGCAGGCGGGGGCGAGCAGTTCTTC.

The rearrangement uses TRBV9 and TRBJ1-5, with 8 bases lining up with TRBD1. The germline CDR1 and CDR2 sequences are SGDLS and YYNGEE. The length of the CDR3 is 15 residues. V was pared by 0 bases and J by 2 bases, with 1 base of the junction left unmatched. CDR3 in amino acids: CASSVEGQGNQPQHF. As DNA, the CDR3 is TGTGCCAGCAGCGTAGAGGGACAGGGCAATCAGCCCCAGCATTTT.

This clonotype was recorded at least ten times. This chain connects TRBV4-2 to TRBJ2-7; 9 nucleotides agree with TRBD1. This CDR3 is 15 amino acids long. The V gene end was trimmed by 2 bases and the J gene end by 5 bases; junction bases not matched to a gene: 7. Germline V gene lookup returns CDR1 LGHNA and CDR2 YNFKEQ. This CDR3 reads CASSQLGTGLHEQYF. CDR3 DNA sequence: TGTGCCAGCAGCCAACTTGGGACAGGGCTCCACGAGCAGTACTTC.

In its sample, this clonotype was seen a few times. This chain uses TRBV27 with TRBJ2-7; D gene unclear. Germline CDR1 reads MNHEY; CDR2 reads SMNVEV (reference sequence). V was shortened by 3 bases and J by 2 bases, with 17 bases between the two germline ends. The CDR3 has 16 residues. Written as DNA, the CDR3 is TGTGCCAGCAGTTTGGAGTCTCGGGTACGTACCTACGAGCAGTACGTC. Translated: CASSLESRVRTYEQYV.

This sequence joins TRBV6-2 or TRBV6-3 and TRBJ2-2; D perhaps matches TRBD1 (5 bases). V was cut by 4 bases and J by 5 bases, with 14 bases left in between. The CDR3 has 15 residues. The germline V gene has CDR1 MNHEY and CDR2 SVGEGT. Here the CDR3 DNA reads TGTGCCAGCAGTTTCCGGCTAAGGGGAACCGGGGAGCTGTTTTTT. Translation gives CASSFRLRGTGELFF.

This clonotype was observed a few times. The rearrangement uses TRBV11-2 and TRBJ2-5; 9 bases line up with TRBD2. CDR3 length: 16 amino acids. The junction had 6 bases not matched to a gene; V was cut back by 2 bases and J by 2 bases. Germline loops: CDR1 SGHAT, CDR2 FQNNGV. DNA for the CDR3: TGTGCCAGCAGCTTACGGAGCGGGGGGTTACAAGAGACCCAGTACTTC. It encodes CASSLRSGGLQETQYF.

There are a few counts of this clonotype. The chain recombines TRBV6-2 or TRBV6-3 with TRBJ1-2, with D maybe TRBD1 (5 bases). Trimming pared 7 bases from V and 4 bases from J, leaving 10 bases between. Germline assignment: CDR1 MNHEY and CDR2 SVGEGT. The CDR3 totals 12 residues. CDR3 DNA sequence: TGTGCCAGCACTCCGGGGGGCTATGGCTACACCTTC. Residues: CASTPGGYGYTF.

The chain recombines TRBV5-6 with TRBJ1-4; 8 bases match TRBD1. Germline assignment: CDR1 SGHDT and CDR2 YYEEEE. V shed 3 bases and J 0 bases; nucleotides not matched to a gene: 13. The CDR3 covers 19 residues. In DNA form, the CDR3 reads TGTGCCAGCAGCTCAACAGGGACAGGCCGGATCGCAACTAATGAAAAACTGTTTTTT. This gives the protein CASSSTGTGRIATNEKLFF.

This clonotype turned up a few times. The chain uses TRBV12-3 or TRBV12-4 and TRBJ2-2; TRBD1 agrees at 8 bases. The CDR3 runs to 19 residues. J lost 3 bases, V lost 7 bases, and 19 bases had no gene match. CDR3 nucleotides: TGTGCCAGCACCCAATTTGCCAGGGGGCTCCTCCAGGACACCGGGGAGCTGTTTTTT. It specifies CASTQFARGLLQDTGELFF.

The sample holds many counts of this clonotype. The chain recombines TRBV5-1 with TRBJ2-3; D is ambiguous. The V end lost 5 bases, the J end lost 0 bases, and 10 bases lay between the germline ends. Per germline, CDR1 SGHRS and CDR2 YFSETQ. This CDR3 spans 14 amino acids. CDR3 protein: CASRERPSTDTQYF. The DNA of the CDR3 is TGCGCCAGCAGGGAACGTCCTAGCACAGATACGCAGTATTTT.